The 18 T cell receptor beta chains below all came from one sample that was sequenced in a study of T cell responses to AZD1222 COVID-19 vaccine. Measured with immunoSEQ multiplex PCR; TCRdb has only the in-frame clones, and not every one. The table lists 100,000 to 150,000 clones, roughly 87% of them singletons. The sequenced sample was peripheral blood, obtained on day 0 of AZD1222 vaccination. These receptors were taken from an adult in good health.

The chain recombines TRBV7-6 with TRBJ2-3; possible D gene TRBD1, 6 bases. The CDR3 runs to 20 residues. Germline V CDR1 and CDR2: SGHVS, FNYEAQ. Deletions cut 2 bases from V and 1 base from J, with 25 bases between. The CDR3, as DNA: TGTGCCAGCAGCTTACCCCAGGGGATAGACCGGTATTCTGGCACAGATACGCAGTATTTT. Translation gives CASSLPQGIDRYSGTDTQYF.

The rearrangement uses TRBV6-5 and TRBJ2-7; D remains unclear. The length of the CDR3 is 15 residues. Trimming removed 0 bases at V and 1 base at J, with 10 bases between. From germline, CDR1 is MNHEY and CDR2 SVGAGI. The CDR3: CASSYSGDKSYEQYF. For the CDR3, the DNA is TGTGCCAGCAGTTACTCGGGTGACAAATCCTACGAGCAGTACTTC.

The rearrangement links TRBV7-2 to TRBJ2-2, with 10 bases matching TRBD2. Looked up from germline, CDR1 is SGHTA and CDR2 is FQGNSA. V gave up 7 bases and J gave up 2 bases; unmatched junction bases: 4. CDR3 length: 15 residues. The DNA of the CDR3 is TGTGCCAGCATCATACTAGCGGGAAACACCGGGGAGCTGTTTTTT. Its translation: CASIILAGNTGELFF.

CDR3 sequence reads: CASSPGGLDGRETQYF. The CDR3, as DNA: TGTGCCAGCAGCCCCGGAGGGTTAGATGGGAGGGAGACCCAGTACTTC. V usage is TRBV9 and J usage is TRBJ2-5, with a possible D match to TRBD2 (6 bases). The CDR3 length is 16 residues. Looked up from germline, CDR1 is SGDLS and CDR2 is YYNGEE. The ends were cut back, 4 bases at V and 5 bases at J, with 21 bases in the middle.

The chain is built from TRBV18 and TRBJ2-1, with 9 nucleotides matching TRBD1. The CDR3 covers 15 residues. The J segment lost 1 base and the V segment lost 3 bases, leaving 1 base of the junction unmatched. Germline-derived CDR1 and CDR2 are KGHSH and LQKENI. The CDR3 nucleotides are TGTGCCAGCTCACCGGGACAGGGATCCTACAATGAGCAGTTCTTC. Its translation is CASSPGQGSYNEQFF.

This clone was detected a few times. The chain is built from TRBV28 and TRBJ1-2; D gene ambiguous. This CDR3 is built from 14 residues. The germline CDR1 and CDR2 sequences are MDHEN and SYDVKM. V was shortened by 10 bases and J by 0 bases, with 15 bases between the two germline ends. The CDR3 region is CAIRNSPSNYGYTF. CDR3 sequence (DNA): TGTGCCATTCGGAACAGTCCTTCTAACTATGGCTACACCTTC.

For the CDR3, the DNA is TGTGCCAGTAGTATAGTTGGTGGCGGCTATGGCTACACCTTC. Translation gives CASSIVGGGYGYTF. The chain combines TRBV19 with TRBJ1-2, with D unclear. The CDR3 is 14 residues long. The germline gives CDR1 LNHDA, CDR2 SQIVND (reference sequence). Trimming removed 1 base from V and 4 bases from J, with 10 bases in between.

This clone appeared once. The chain has TRBV28 and TRBJ1-2; tentatively, D is TRBD1 (6 bases). Germline CDR1 is MDHEN and CDR2 is SYDVKM. With 7 bases removed from V and 0 bases from J, the gap between germline ends came to 18 bases. The CDR3 sequence is 16 residues long. The CDR3 spells CASKGGLIISNYGYTF. The DNA for the CDR3 is TGTGCCAGCAAGGGGGGACTAATCATCTCTAACTATGGCTACACCTTC.

The chain uses TRBV3-1 (or the pseudogene TRBV3-2) and TRBJ1-1; 7 bases line up with TRBD1. V shed 0 bases and J 7 bases; nucleotides not matched to a gene: 2. CDR3 length equals 13 residues. Germline CDR1 is LGHDT and CDR2 is YNNKEL (reference sequence). CDR3 coding DNA: TGTGCCAGCAGCCAAGACTACAGGGGTGAAGCTTTCTTT. Its protein product is CASSQDYRGEAFF.

The V gene is TRBV6-1, the J gene TRBJ1-6, with unresolved D. CDR3 length: 14 amino acids. V was pared by 1 base and J by 7 bases, with 8 bases between. Germline loops: CDR1 MNHNS, CDR2 SASEGT. For the CDR3, the DNA is TGTGCCAGCAGTGAAGTCCCCAGGAATTCACCCCTCCACTTT. Translation gives CASSEVPRNSPLHF.

The V gene is TRBV29-1, the J gene TRBJ1-1; the D is unclear. Per the germline V gene, CDR1 is SQVTM and CDR2 is ANQGSEA. The CDR3 runs 12 residues. Trimming took 4 bases from V and 5 from J, leaving 11 bases between them. The DNA for the CDR3 is TGCAGCGTTGTGTGGGTTGGGACTGAAGCTTTCTTT. It encodes CSVVWVGTEAFF.

The gene calls are TRBV28 and TRBJ1-1, with D maybe TRBD1 (5 bases). CDR1 and CDR2 from the germline V gene are MDHEN and SYDVKM. The length of the CDR3 is 13 residues. Trimming took off 6 bases at V and 5 bases at J, with 13 bases between the two ends. CDR3 amino acids: CASRKTVGTEAFF. The DNA for the CDR3 is TGTGCCAGCAGGAAGACAGTGGGGACTGAAGCTTTCTTT. The full variable domain, completed using reference TRBV28 and TRBJ1-1, is DVKVTQSSRYLVKRTGEKVFLECVQDMDHENMFWYRQDPGLGLRLIYFSYDVKMKEKGDIPEGYSVSREKKERFSLILESASTNQTSMYLCASRKTVGTEAFFGQGTRLTVV.

The chain has TRBV7-9 and TRBJ2-5, with 7 bases lining up with TRBD1. The germline CDR1 and CDR2 sequences are SEHNR and FQNEAQ (reference sequence). There are 13 residues in the CDR3. J was trimmed by 2 bases and V by 4 bases; bases with no gene match: 1. CDR3 coding DNA: TGTGCCAGCAGCTGGGACAGTCAAGAGACCCAGTACTTC. This gives the protein CASSWDSQETQYF.

V and J are TRBV28 and TRBJ1-2; D not certain. Germline lookup yields CDR1 MDHEN and CDR2 SYDVKM. Trimming took off 5 bases at V and 3 bases at J, with 7 bases between the two ends. This CDR3 contains 12 residues. CDR3 coding DNA: TGTGCCAGCAGTCCCATGGACTATGGCTACACCTTC. This sequence encodes CASSPMDYGYTF.

The gene calls are TRBV4-1 and TRBJ2-2; perhaps TRBD1 as D (5 bases). Per germline, CDR1 MGHRA and CDR2 YSYEKL. The V gene lost 0 bases and the J gene lost 6 bases, with 11 bases spanning the gap. This CDR3 has 15 amino acids. CDR3 loop: CASSQDGARPGELFF. DNA for the CDR3: TGCGCCAGCAGCCAAGATGGGGCGAGACCCGGGGAGCTGTTTTTT.

The genes are TRBV5-1 and TRBJ1-1; D is perhaps TRBD1 (5 bases). Between the trimmed V and J ends, which lost 4 bases and 5 bases, there was a span of 15 bases. Germline V CDR1 and CDR2: SGHRS, YFSETQ. The CDR3 spans 14 residues. The CDR3 DNA sequence: TGCGCCAGCAGCCCCGACGGGGGGATGACTGAAGCTTTCTTT. Translating gives CASSPDGGMTEAFF.

The V gene is TRBV9, the J gene TRBJ1-1; 7 positions match TRBD1. Germline values: CDR1 SGDLS, CDR2 YYNGEE. The V gene end was trimmed by 0 bases and the J gene end by 1 base; junction bases not matched to a gene: 3. There are 15 residues in the CDR3. The chain's CDR3 is CASSVGWTGNTEAFF. The DNA of the CDR3 is TGTGCCAGCAGCGTAGGATGGACAGGGAACACTGAAGCTTTCTTT. Full variable domain (rest looked up from reference TRBV9 and TRBJ1-1): DSGVTQTPKHLITATGQRVTLRCSPRSGDLSVYWYQQSLDQGLQFLIQYYNGEERAKGNILERFSAQQFPDLHSELNLSSLELGDSALYFCASSVGWTGNTEAFFGQGTRLTVV.

The count of this clone is one. V gene TRBV5-1 combines with J gene TRBJ2-7, with TRBD1 matching 9 bases. Losses at the gene ends were 0 bases for V and 3 bases for J; bases not matched to a gene: 7. The CDR3 sequence is 16 residues long. Germline values: CDR1 SGHRS, CDR2 YFSETQ. The CDR3 nucleotides read TGCGCCAGCAGCTTGGTGGGACAGGGAGGCGGCTACGAGCAGTACTTC. It yields the protein CASSLVGQGGGYEQYF.